Listed below are T cell receptor beta chains from one sample, sequenced in a study of T cells after yellow fever vaccination. TCRdb used MiXCR to reprocess the 5' RACE reads, holding one entry per CDR3 protein. The sample lists under 200,000 distinct CDR3 sequences, approximately 6.8% occurring once. The specimen was CD4+ T cells sorted from PBMCs, collected less than 6 days after the first yellow fever vaccination. Receptor source: a man aged 18 to 29 who received the YFV17D yellow fever vaccine. The CDR3 runs from the conserved cysteine through the conserved F or W. Fields, in order: J gene, clone size, V gene, D gene, CDR3 protein, CDR3 DNA. The D gene is left open where the match is weak. Size is omitted from some rows. Given values are once, few, many or a class for expanded clones.

J gene: TRBJ2-1
clone size: few
V gene: TRBV5-1
D gene: .
CDR3 protein: CASSLATGEQFF
CDR3 DNA: TGCGCCAGCAGCTTGGCAACAGGCGAGCAGTTCTTC

J gene: TRBJ1-1
clone size: .
V gene: TRBV7-2
D gene: .
CDR3 protein: CASSREIRLGAFF
CDR3 DNA: TGTGCCAGCAGCCGGGAGATCAGACTAGGGGCTTTCTTT

J gene: TRBJ2-3
clone size: many
V gene: TRBV6-5
D gene: TRBD1
CDR3 protein: CASSYGQGASDTQYF
CDR3 DNA: TGTGCCAGCAGTTACGGGCAGGGGGCGTCAGATACGCAGTATTTT

J gene: TRBJ2-7
clone size: .
V gene: TRBV6-5
D gene: TRBD1
CDR3 protein: CASRYQGTGVYEQYF
CDR3 DNA: TGTGCCAGCAGATACCAAGGGACAGGGGTTTACGAGCAGTACTTC

J gene: TRBJ2-1
clone size: .
V gene: TRBV5-1
D gene: TRBD1
CDR3 protein: CASSLAGQLYNEQFF
CDR3 DNA: TGCGCCAGCAGCTTGGCGGGACAGCTTTACAATGAGCAGTTCTTC

J gene: TRBJ2-1
clone size: .
V gene: TRBV23-1
D gene: TRBD2
CDR3 protein: CASSQPPSGGGRREQFF
CDR3 DNA: TGCGCCAGCAGTCAACCCCCGAGTGGCGGGGGGAGACGAGAGCAGTTCTTC

J gene: TRBJ1-3
clone size: .
V gene: TRBV7-8
D gene: .
CDR3 protein: CASSMPQGRALYF
CDR3 DNA: TGTGCCAGCAGCATGCCACAGGGAAGGGCTCTATATTTT

J gene: TRBJ2-5
clone size: many
V gene: TRBV19
D gene: TRBD1
CDR3 protein: CASSHRGPKETQYF
CDR3 DNA: TGTGCCAGTAGTCACAGGGGCCCCAAAGAGACCCAGTACTTC

J gene: TRBJ1-5
clone size: many
V gene: TRBV27
D gene: TRBD1
CDR3 protein: CASSFTGGHQPQHF
CDR3 DNA: TGTGCCAGCAGTTTTACAGGGGGCCATCAGCCCCAGCATTTT

J gene: TRBJ1-6
clone size: many
V gene: TRBV3-1
D gene: .
CDR3 protein: CASSLGGAGNSPLHF
CDR3 DNA: TGTGCCAGCAGCCTGGGAGGGGCAGGAAATTCACCCCTCCACTTT

J gene: TRBJ2-5
clone size: .
V gene: TRBV20-1
D gene: TRBD2
CDR3 protein: CSATRNGGTYQETQYF
CDR3 DNA: TGCAGTGCGACGAGAAACGGGGGGACGTACCAAGAGACCCAGTACTTC

J gene: TRBJ2-5
clone size: .
V gene: TRBV5-1
D gene: .
CDR3 protein: CASSPGSLGETQYF
CDR3 DNA: TGCGCCAGCAGCCCTGGGTCTTTGGGAGAGACCCAGTACTTC

J gene: TRBJ2-1
clone size: many
V gene: TRBV7-2
D gene: TRBD2
CDR3 protein: CASSSTSGGAGYEQFF
CDR3 DNA: TGTGCCAGCAGCTCGACTAGCGGGGGGGCGGGCTATGAGCAGTTCTTC

J gene: TRBJ2-5
clone size: many
V gene: TRBV7-9
D gene: TRBD1
CDR3 protein: CASSDLGTGGDQYF
CDR3 DNA: TGTGCCAGCAGCGACCTAGGGACAGGGGGAGACCAGTACTTC

J gene: TRBJ1-2
clone size: few
V gene: TRBV30
D gene: TRBD1
CDR3 protein: CAWSKAGGGGYGYTF
CDR3 DNA: TGTGCCTGGAGTAAAGCAGGGGGCGGCGGCTATGGCTACACCTTC

J gene: TRBJ2-3
clone size: medium-sized
V gene: TRBV28
D gene: .
CDR3 protein: CASSRDGTDTQYF
CDR3 DNA: TGTGCCAGCAGCAGGGATGGCACAGATACGCAGTATTTT

J gene: TRBJ1-5
clone size: many
V gene: TRBV6-5
D gene: .
CDR3 protein: CASRPDRPAGPQHF
CDR3 DNA: TGTGCCAGCAGACCCGACAGGCCCGCGGGGCCCCAGCATTTT

J gene: TRBJ1-1
clone size: few
V gene: TRBV6-2/TRBV6-3
D gene: .
CDR3 protein: CASSYTPGRLNTEAFF
CDR3 DNA: TGTGCCAGCAGTTACACCCCGGGACGGCTGAACACTGAAGCTTTCTTT

J gene: TRBJ1-1
clone size: many
V gene: TRBV5-5
D gene: .
CDR3 protein: CASIGGGRTGNTEAFF
CDR3 DNA: TGTGCCAGCATCGGCGGGGGTAGGACGGGGAACACTGAAGCTTTCTTT

J gene: TRBJ2-5
clone size: many
V gene: TRBV20-1
D gene: TRBD2
CDR3 protein: CSARSGTSGNWEETQYF
CDR3 DNA: TGCAGTGCCCGCTCCGGGACTAGCGGCAACTGGGAAGAGACCCAGTACTTC

J gene: TRBJ2-7
clone size: few
V gene: TRBV30
D gene: .
CDR3 protein: CACTTGHEQYF
CDR3 DNA: TGTGCCTGCACCACAGGTCACGAGCAGTACTTC

J gene: TRBJ1-2
clone size: .
V gene: TRBV19
D gene: .
CDR3 protein: CASSIVQGTANYGYTF
CDR3 DNA: TGTGCCAGTAGTATAGTCCAAGGAACAGCTAACTATGGCTACACCTTC

J gene: TRBJ1-6
clone size: once
V gene: TRBV20-1
D gene: TRBD1
CDR3 protein: CSAKGQVNSPLYF
CDR3 DNA: TGCAGTGCTAAAGGACAGGTCAATTCACCCCTCTACTTT

J gene: TRBJ2-5
clone size: many
V gene: TRBV29-1
D gene: .
CDR3 protein: CSAQTSPGTQYF
CDR3 DNA: TGCAGCGCCCAAACGTCCCCCGGGACCCAGTACTTC

J gene: TRBJ1-3
clone size: few
V gene: TRBV3-1
D gene: TRBD1
CDR3 protein: CASSQEGLGQRFSGNTIYF
CDR3 DNA: TGTGCCAGCAGCCAAGAGGGTCTGGGACAGCGTTTCTCTGGAAACACCATATATTTT

J gene: TRBJ2-7
clone size: many
V gene: TRBV7-2
D gene: .
CDR3 protein: CASSLVVGPYEQYF
CDR3 DNA: TGTGCCAGCAGCTTAGTGGTGGGTCCCTACGAGCAGTACTTC

J gene: TRBJ1-1
clone size: many
V gene: TRBV6-2/TRBV6-3
D gene: TRBD1
CDR3 protein: CASRGQPQRTEAFF
CDR3 DNA: TGTGCCAGCAGGGGACAGCCCCAAAGGACTGAAGCTTTCTTT

J gene: TRBJ2-5
clone size: .
V gene: TRBV6-5
D gene: TRBD2
CDR3 protein: CASSLGGLGAGETQYF
CDR3 DNA: TGTGCCAGCAGTTTGGGGGGACTAGGAGCGGGCGAGACCCAGTACTTC

J gene: TRBJ2-3
clone size: few
V gene: TRBV4-2
D gene: .
CDR3 protein: CASSPGAAVSTDTQYF
CDR3 DNA: TGTGCCAGCAGCCCAGGGGCCGCGGTTAGCACAGATACGCAGTATTTT

J gene: TRBJ2-6
clone size: .
V gene: TRBV5-1
D gene: .
CDR3 protein: CASSLGGTGANVLTF
CDR3 DNA: TGCGCCAGCAGCTTGGGGGGGACTGGGGCCAACGTCCTGACTTTC

J gene: TRBJ2-2
clone size: .
V gene: TRBV6-5
D gene: .
CDR3 protein: CASSYSMGTTGELFF
CDR3 DNA: TGTGCCAGCAGTTACTCGATGGGCACGACCGGGGAGCTGTTTTTT

J gene: TRBJ1-4
clone size: .
V gene: TRBV7-9
D gene: .
CDR3 protein: CASSLAGDVRGKLFF
CDR3 DNA: TGTGCCAGCAGCTTAGCAGGGGATGTCCGCGGAAAACTGTTTTTT

J gene: TRBJ1-2
clone size: .
V gene: TRBV6-2/TRBV6-3
D gene: .
CDR3 protein: CASSMEPNGYTF
CDR3 DNA: TGTGCCAGCAGCATGGAACCTAATGGCTACACCTTC

J gene: TRBJ2-1
clone size: many
V gene: TRBV4-3
D gene: TRBD2
CDR3 protein: CASSHRTSGGLHNEQFF
CDR3 DNA: TGCGCCAGCAGCCATCGGACTAGCGGGGGCCTCCACAATGAGCAGTTCTTC

J gene: TRBJ2-2
clone size: few
V gene: TRBV6-1
D gene: .
CDR3 protein: CASSAGGRIGELFF
CDR3 DNA: TGTGCCAGCAGTGCCGGGGGAAGAATCGGGGAGCTGTTTTTT

J gene: TRBJ2-3
clone size: many
V gene: TRBV7-9
D gene: .
CDR3 protein: CASSRGDTQYF
CDR3 DNA: TGTGCCAGCAGCCGAGGGGATACGCAGTATTTT

J gene: TRBJ2-3
clone size: many
V gene: TRBV9
D gene: TRBD1
CDR3 protein: CASSVVGTGGFDTQYF
CDR3 DNA: TGTGCCAGCAGCGTAGTAGGGACAGGGGGGTTCGATACGCAGTATTTT

J gene: TRBJ2-3
clone size: many
V gene: TRBV6-2/TRBV6-3
D gene: .
CDR3 protein: CASAPMAGTTDTQYF
CDR3 DNA: TGTGCCAGCGCCCCTATGGCGGGGACCACAGATACGCAGTATTTT

J gene: TRBJ2-1
clone size: .
V gene: TRBV7-2
D gene: TRBD2
CDR3 protein: CASTRPERGFSSEQFF
CDR3 DNA: TGTGCCAGCACCCGGCCGGAGCGGGGGTTTAGTAGTGAGCAGTTCTTC

J gene: TRBJ2-5
clone size: many
V gene: TRBV29-1
D gene: .
CDR3 protein: CSVSGWSEETQYF
CDR3 DNA: TGCAGCGTTTCGGGCTGGAGTGAAGAGACCCAGTACTTC

J gene: TRBJ2-3
clone size: many
V gene: TRBV24-1
D gene: TRBD1
CDR3 protein: CATSDTGTGSPDTQYF
CDR3 DNA: TGTGCCACCAGTGATACCGGGACAGGGAGCCCAGATACGCAGTATTTT